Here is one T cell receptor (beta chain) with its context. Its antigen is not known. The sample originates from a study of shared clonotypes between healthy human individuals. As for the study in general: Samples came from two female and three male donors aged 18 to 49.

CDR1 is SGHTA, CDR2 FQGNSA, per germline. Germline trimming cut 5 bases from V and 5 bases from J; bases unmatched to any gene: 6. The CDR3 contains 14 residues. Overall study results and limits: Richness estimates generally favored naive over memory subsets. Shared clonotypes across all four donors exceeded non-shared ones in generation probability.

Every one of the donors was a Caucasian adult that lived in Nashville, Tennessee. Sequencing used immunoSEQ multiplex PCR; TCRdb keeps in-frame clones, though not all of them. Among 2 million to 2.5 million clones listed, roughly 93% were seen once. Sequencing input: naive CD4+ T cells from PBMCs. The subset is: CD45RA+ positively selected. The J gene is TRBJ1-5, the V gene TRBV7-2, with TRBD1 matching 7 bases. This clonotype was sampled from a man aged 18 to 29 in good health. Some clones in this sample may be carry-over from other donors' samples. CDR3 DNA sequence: TGTGCCAGCAGCCGCCGACAGGGCGATCAGCCCCAGCATTTT. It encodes CASSRRQGDQPQHF.